What follows is one T cell receptor beta chain and its context. This sample is drawn from a study of T cell responses to AZD1222 COVID-19 vaccine. In the study overall: Pooling was applied to second doses at about 4 or about 12 weeks.

Assay: immunoSEQ multiplex PCR; the TCRdb copy retains only in-frame clones and omits some. The sample has roughly 100,000 clones; approximately 91% are singletons. This receptor was identified in an adult in good health. The sequences come from peripheral blood, collected on day 0 of AZD1222 vaccination.

CDR3 in DNA: TGTGCCAGCAGTTTAGGGGGGGTCGAGCAGTACTTC. This translates into CASSLGGVEQYF. The genes are TRBV28 and TRBJ2-7; TRBD2 matches at 7 bases. With 2 bases clipped from V and 6 bases from J, the junction kept 1 base outside the gene matches. CDR1 and CDR2 from the germline V gene are MDHEN and SYDVKM. The CDR3 is 12 amino acids.